The entry below describes one T cell receptor (beta chain). Its specificity is not known. This sample stems from a study of OX40 agonist ivuxolimab in advanced cancers. Overall study: Patients received ivuxolimab, an agonistic anti-OX40 (CD134) antibody. Three dose-escalation patients had partial responses: one with hepatocellular carcinoma and two with cutaneous melanoma. Findings and caveats of the study: The study found that CD8+ T cells averaged more expanded clones than CD4+.

TCRdb keeps only in-frame clones here, not all; method: immunoSEQ multiplex PCR. The table has around 56,000 clones, around nine tenths seen once; the top ten hold approximately 1%. Source: CD4+ or CD8+ T cells sorted from blood, taken in a trial of the OX40 agonist ivuxolimab. This sequence was found in an adult with an advanced solid tumor such as melanoma, head and neck, liver or kidney cancer.

The CDR3 DNA reads as TGTGCCAGCAGCTTAGTCGGGAGGGCACAAGAGACCCAGTACTTC. It is translated as CASSLVGRAQETQYF. J is TRBJ2-5 and V is TRBV7-2, with 8 bases aligning to TRBD2. CDR3 length: 15 amino acids. The germline V gene has CDR1 SGHTA and CDR2 FQGNSA. Trimming at V came to 1 base and at J to 2 bases, leaving 3 bases not matched to a gene.